The 14 T cell receptor beta chains listed next were all sequenced from one sample in a study of T-cell reconstitution after alpha-beta-depleted transplantation in children. Preparing the TCRbeta library involved the use of unique molecular identifiers. TCRdb used MiXCR to reprocess the PCR reads, holding one entry per CDR3 protein. This sample has 600,000 or so distinct CDR3 sequences, with roughly 24% found just once. The material sequenced was PBMCs, mostly from graft donor cells, taken 360 days after TCRalphabeta/CD19-depleted stem cell transplant. These TCRs come from a boy in the first two years of life who had a stem cell transplant for acute myeloid leukemia, so the T cells may come from the graft donor.

V usage is TRBV18 and J usage is TRBJ2-7; 9 bases map to TRBD1. Trimming took 5 bases from V and 2 from J; bases not matched to a gene: 7. Per the germline V gene, CDR1 is KGHSH and CDR2 is LQKENI. This CDR3 is built from 15 residues. The CDR3 nucleotides read TGTGCCAGCTCAGTGGGACAGGGTTTCGCCTACGAGCAGTACTTC. Translated: CASSVGQGFAYEQYF.

This clonotype was picked up a small number of times. The chain links TRBV5-5 to TRBJ2-1, with D perhaps matching TRBD1 (6 bases). Germline assignment: CDR1 SGHKS and CDR2 YYEKEE (reference sequence). V dropped 1 base and J dropped 4 bases, with 12 bases sitting between them. The CDR3 length is 15 residues. CDR3 in amino acids: CASSLIRTEYNEQFF. CDR3 coding DNA: TGTGCCAGCAGCTTGATTCGGACAGAATACAATGAGCAGTTCTTC.

This clonotype showed up many times. The V call is TRBV24-1, the J call TRBJ2-2; 9 nucleotides match TRBD1. Germline V gene sequence: CDR1 KGHDR, CDR2 SFDVKD. The ends lost 3 bases at V and 6 bases at J; junction bases unmatched: 10. The CDR3 runs to 17 residues. CDR3 sequence: CATSDPPGTGSAGELFF. Here the CDR3 DNA reads TGTGCCACCAGTGATCCTCCCGGGACAGGGAGCGCCGGGGAGCTGTTTTTT.

This clonotype was picked up a small number of times. V and J are TRBV12-3 or TRBV12-4 and TRBJ2-1; 13 bases line up with TRBD2. This CDR3 is 16 amino acids long. The J segment lost 7 bases and the V segment lost 4 bases, leaving 7 bases of the junction unmatched. The CDR3 here is CASSSWTSGGTNEQFF. The CDR3 nucleotides read TGTGCCAGCAGTTCCTGGACTAGCGGGGGCACAAATGAGCAGTTCTTC.

This chain links TRBV29-1 with TRBJ1-1; D remains ambiguous. V dropped 2 bases and J dropped 1 base, with 5 bases sitting between them. The CDR3 is 12 residues long. Germline CDR1 SQVTM, CDR2 ANQGSEA. The CDR3 region has the DNA TGCAGCGTTGAAATGTCGAACACTGAAGCTTTCTTT. Residues: CSVEMSNTEAFF.

This chain connects TRBV6-5 to TRBJ2-1, with TRBD1 matching 7 bases. The germline V gene has CDR1 MNHEY and CDR2 SVGAGI. The length of the CDR3 is 17 residues. V trimming: 2 bases; J trimming: 2 bases; junction bases outside the gene matches: 9. CDR3 region: CASSYHSDRLPYNEQFF. The CDR3 DNA is TGTGCCAGCAGTTACCACTCGGACAGGCTGCCCTACAATGAGCAGTTCTTC.

This chain uses TRBV5-1 with TRBJ2-2; TRBD1 matches 7 bases. The CDR3 is made up of 17 amino acids. Germline loops: CDR1 SGHRS, CDR2 YFSETQ. V lost 4 bases, J lost 0 bases, and 9 bases stayed unmatched. The CDR3 loop reads CASSPAGTASNTGELFF. CDR3 DNA: TGCGCCAGCAGCCCTGCCGGGACAGCGTCGAACACCGGGGAGCTGTTTTTT.

This clonotype was counted a few times. This chain connects TRBV12-3 or TRBV12-4 to TRBJ2-5, with D unclear. The ends were cut back, 2 bases at V and 0 bases at J, with 7 bases in the middle. The CDR3 has 14 residues. The CDR3 loop is CASSLIGYQETQYF. The CDR3 nucleotides are TGTGCCAGCAGTTTAATAGGTTACCAAGAGACCCAGTACTTC.

The chain combines TRBV28 with TRBJ2-1; D is ambiguous. This CDR3 comprises 15 residues. V was cut by 7 bases and J by 0 bases, with 13 bases left in between. CDR1 is MDHEN, CDR2 SYDVKM, per germline. The CDR3 is CASMALWGSYNEQFF. CDR3 DNA sequence: TGTGCCAGCATGGCCCTATGGGGCTCCTACAATGAGCAGTTCTTC.

V gene TRBV7-2 combines with J gene TRBJ2-1, with a possible D match to TRBD2 (6 bases). V was clipped by 1 base and J by 12 bases, with 10 bases between them. Germline values: CDR1 SGHTA, CDR2 FQGNSA. The CDR3 is made up of 12 amino acids. The CDR3 spells CASSLGRRGQFF. The CDR3 DNA is TGTGCCAGCAGCTTAGGGCGGCGGGGGCAGTTCTTC.

This clonotype was counted ten times or more. V usage is TRBV29-1 and J usage is TRBJ2-7, with a weak D call TRBD1 (6 bases). This CDR3 contains 16 residues. Trimming removed 8 bases from V and 3 bases from J, with 26 bases in between. Germline V lookup: CDR1 SQVTM, CDR2 ANQGSEA. In DNA form, the CDR3 reads TGCAGCTTTAAGACCGTACGGGACATAACCTTCTACGAGCAGTACGTC. This codes for CSFKTVRDITFYEQYV.

The gene calls are TRBV7-9 and TRBJ2-2, with a possible D match to TRBD2 (5 bases). Trimming stripped 7 bases from V and 6 bases from J, with 9 bases between. Germline V gene sequence: CDR1 SEHNR, CDR2 FQNEAQ (reference sequence). This CDR3 has 12 amino acids. The CDR3 sequence: CASMGAAGELFF. The CDR3, as DNA: TGTGCCAGCATGGGAGCAGCCGGGGAGCTGTTTTTT.

This clonotype appeared a few times. The chain employs TRBV7-3 and TRBJ2-7, with TRBD1 as a possible D gene (6 bases). The germline gives CDR1 SGHTA, CDR2 FQGTGA. CDR3 length: 12 amino acids. V lost 5 bases to trimming and J lost 6 bases, with 11 bases between them. CDR3 nucleotide sequence: TGTGCCAGCAGCGTTCAGGGGTCCGAGCAGTACTTC. It is translated as CASSVQGSEQYF.

This clonotype was observed at least ten times. The V gene is TRBV4-1, the J gene TRBJ2-2, with 11 bases aligning to TRBD2. J lost 8 bases, V lost 1 base, and 9 bases had no gene match. This CDR3 is built from 17 residues. Germline loops: CDR1 MGHRA, CDR2 YSYEKL. This CDR3 is CASSQVSTSGGEGELFF. The DNA for the CDR3 is TGCGCCAGCAGCCAAGTCTCAACTAGCGGGGGTGAGGGGGAGCTGTTTTTT.